The present T cell receptor (beta chain) was sequenced within a study of OX40 agonist ivuxolimab in advanced cancers. The germline CDR1 and CDR2 sequences are MNHEY and SMNVEV (reference sequence). The CDR3 is made up of 16 amino acids. J lost 0 bases, V lost 7 bases, and 6 bases had no gene match. TCRdb's copy holds only in-frame clones and misses some; the assay was immunoSEQ multiplex PCR. The repertoire consists of about 98,000 clones, with 75% to 90% occurring once and the leading ten covering 0.8% to 1%. Study-wide results and caveats: CD8+ T cells were the subset that, on average, had more expanded clones than CD4+.

About this clone itself: What it binds is unknown.

The specimen was CD4+ or CD8+ T cells sorted from blood, collected in a trial of the OX40 agonist ivuxolimab. The receptor was derived from an adult with an advanced solid tumor such as melanoma, head and neck, liver or kidney cancer. The gene calls are TRBV27 and TRBJ2-1; 10 nucleotides agree with TRBD2. CDR3 coding DNA: TGTGCCAGCAATAATATAGCGGGGGGCTCCTACAATGAGCAGTTCTTC. This sequence encodes CASNNIAGGSYNEQFF.